This paragraph covers one T cell receptor beta chain sequence. The antigen is unknown. TCRdb re-called the RT-PCR reads with MiXCR, one entry per CDR3 protein. The sample records about 700,000 distinct CDR3 sequences, approximately 15% being singletons. These data originate in a study of response to subunit inactivated influenza vaccine. Findings and caveats of the study: That few new T cells are recruited by each seasonal influenza vaccination was the authors' suggestion.

The CDR3 is 14 amino acids. V lost 4 bases, J lost 5 bases, and 15 bases lay in between. CDR1 is MGHRA and CDR2 is YSYEKL in the germline V gene. Material: PBMCs from blood, obtained 14 to 15 days before vaccination. This receptor was obtained from a man aged 50 to 59 who received an inactivated influenza vaccine. This chain uses TRBV4-1 with TRBJ2-7; D is ambiguous. CDR3 loop: CASSPAARFHEQYF. CDR3 DNA sequence: TGCGCCAGCAGCCCGGCCGCGCGTTTCCACGAGCAGTACTTC.